A single sample is the source of the 32 T cell receptor beta chains below, sequenced in a study of blood T cell repertoires in COVID-19. The data were produced by immunoSEQ multiplex PCR, yet TCRdb's version contains in-frame clones alone and is incomplete. Of more than 65,000 clones in the sample, roughly 80% were seen once. The sequenced sample consisted of peripheral blood. These receptors came from a man in his fifties or sixties with active or convalescent COVID-19.

The chain couples TRBV25-1 to TRBJ1-2, with 8 bases aligning to TRBD1. With V trimmed by 7 bases and J by 4 bases, 5 bases remained unmatched. Germline loops: CDR1 MGHDK, CDR2 SYGVNS. CDR3 length equals 13 residues. The CDR3 sequence: CASTRTGSYGYTF. CDR3 coding DNA: TGTGCCAGCACCAGGACAGGGAGCTATGGCTACACCTTC.

The genes are TRBV3-1 (or the pseudogene TRBV3-2) and TRBJ1-2, with D unclear. Germline CDR1 reads LGHDT; CDR2 reads YNNKEL (reference sequence). The germline V and J ends were trimmed by 0 bases and 2 bases, with 10 bases remaining between them. The length of the CDR3 is 15 residues. In DNA, the CDR3 is TGTGCCAGCAGCCAAGATCGGCGGCAAAACTATGGCTACACCTTC. Protein: CASSQDRRQNYGYTF.

The chain is built from TRBV9 and TRBJ2-1; D is undetermined. Germline V gene lookup returns CDR1 SGDLS and CDR2 YYNGEE. The CDR3 length is 15 residues. With 0 bases removed from V and 2 bases from J, the gap between germline ends came to 9 bases. CDR3 in DNA: TGTGCCAGCAGCGTAGTCAGCGACCCCTACAATGAGCAGTTCTTC. This sequence encodes CASSVVSDPYNEQFF. The full variable domain, with the rest looked up from reference TRBV9 and TRBJ2-1, is DSGVTQTPKHLITATGQRVTLRCSPRSGDLSVYWYQQSLDQGLQFLIQYYNGEERAKGNILERFSAQQFPDLHSELNLSSLELGDSALYFCASSVVSDPYNEQFFGPGTRLTVL.

V usage is TRBV12-3 or TRBV12-4 and J usage is TRBJ1-5; D is uncertain. The CDR3 runs 11 residues. The V end was cut by 5 bases, the J end by 11 bases, with 10 bases between. CDR3 nucleotide sequence: TGTGCCAGCAGTAGCACTCCTGCCCAGCATTTT. Translating gives CASSSTPAQHF.

The chain is built from TRBV6-6 and TRBJ2-7; 7 bases are a match to TRBD1. Trimming took 2 bases from V and 13 from J; bases not matched to a gene: 8. The CDR3 totals 12 residues. The germline V gene has CDR1 MNHNY and CDR2 SVGAGI (reference sequence). The CDR3 is CASSYPEQGPYF. CDR3 bases: TGTGCCAGCAGTTACCCGGAACAGGGGCCATACTTC.

The chain carries TRBV19 and TRBJ1-1; the D is unclear. V was pared by 6 bases and J by 1 base, with 15 bases between. The CDR3 sequence is 15 residues long. Germline CDR1 reads LNHDA; CDR2 reads SQIVND (reference sequence). The CDR3 coding sequence is TGTGCCAGTAGGATCTTGGGCCTCGGGAACACTGAAGCTTTCTTT. Protein product: CASRILGLGNTEAFF.

The chain has TRBV27 and TRBJ2-1; D is possibly TRBD2 (6 bases). The CDR3 is 13 amino acids. Germline assignment: CDR1 MNHEY and CDR2 SMNVEV (reference sequence). Trimming stripped 7 bases from V and 4 bases from J, with 11 bases between. Here the CDR3 DNA reads TGTGCCAGCAAGGGGCGGGGATACAATGAGCAGTTCTTC. Translating it yields CASKGRGYNEQFF.

This clone turned up a few times. This sequence joins TRBV18 and TRBJ2-1; D unresolved. The CDR3 covers 14 residues. Trimming took off 1 base at V and 5 bases at J, with 9 bases between the two ends. Germline V gene lookup returns CDR1 KGHSH and CDR2 LQKENI. This chain's CDR3 is CASSPLVANNEQFF. DNA of the CDR3: TGTGCCAGCTCACCACTAGTCGCCAACAATGAGCAGTTCTTC. The entire variable domain, with the rest obtained from reference TRBV18 and TRBJ2-1, is as follows: NAGVMQNPRHLVRRRGQEARLRCSPMKGHSHVYWYRQLPEEGLKFMVYLQKENIIDESGMPKERFSAEFPKEGPSILRIQQVVRGDSAAYFCASSPLVANNEQFFGPGTRLTVL.

V and J are TRBV30 and TRBJ1-5; the match to TRBD1 covers 8 bases. The V gene end was trimmed by 6 bases and the J gene end by 2 bases; junction bases not matched to a gene: 3. This CDR3 comprises 13 residues. CDR1 is GTSNPN, CDR2 SVGIG, per germline (reference sequence). CDR3 DNA sequence: TGTGCCTGTCAGGGACAGGGCAATCAGCCCCAGCATTTT. Encoded protein: CACQGQGNQPQHF. The whole variable domain, remainder taken from reference TRBV30 and TRBJ1-5, is SQTIHQWPATLVQPVGSPLSLECTVEGTSNPNLYWYRQAAGRGLQLLFYSVGIGQISSEVPQNLSASRPQDRQFILSSKKLLLSDSGFYLCACQGQGNQPQHFGDGTRLSIL.

V is TRBV6-2 or TRBV6-3 and J is TRBJ2-7, with D possibly being TRBD2 (6 bases). Deletions cut 4 bases from V and 3 bases from J, with 10 bases between. The CDR3 has 13 amino acids. Looked up from germline, CDR1 is MNHEY and CDR2 is SVGEGT. The CDR3 nucleotides read TGTGCCAGCAGTTCCTCGGGAGTCTACGAGCAGTACTTC. This codes for CASSSSGVYEQYF.

This clone was found a few times. The chain is built from TRBV6-5 and TRBJ2-7; TRBD2 matches 11 bases. The CDR3 has 14 residues. After removal of 7 bases from V and 4 bases from J, the junction contained 6 bases not matched to a gene. CDR1 is MNHEY, CDR2 SVGAGI, per germline. CDR3 in DNA: TGTGCCAGCAACCTTAGCGGGGGGGCGTACGAGCAGTACTTC. It translates to CASNLSGGAYEQYF.

The chain uses TRBV6-2 or TRBV6-3 and TRBJ2-3; 14 nucleotides line up with TRBD2. The trim removed 5 bases at V and 4 bases at J, leaving 11 bases unmatched. There are 18 residues in the CDR3. The V gene's germline CDR1 is MNHEY and CDR2 SVGEGT. The DNA of the CDR3 is TGTGCCAGCAGTGACGGACTAGCGGGGGGTTATGAGGCAGATACGCAGTATTTT. It encodes CASSDGLAGGYEADTQYF.

This clone was seen a few times. This chain joins TRBV2 and TRBJ2-1; TRBD1 is a possible D gene (6 bases). The germline V gene has CDR1 SNHLY and CDR2 FYNNEI. The CDR3 is 12 residues long. Trimming left V 5 bases short and J 9 bases short, with 11 bases between. DNA for the CDR3: TGTGCCAGCAGTACGGACAGTGGTGAGCAGTTCTTC. This encodes CASSTDSGEQFF. The entire variable domain, with the rest obtained from reference TRBV2 and TRBJ2-1, is as follows: EPEVTQTPSHQVTQMGQEVILRCVPISNHLYFYWYRQILGQKVEFLVSFYNNEISEKSEIFDDQFSVERPDGSNFTLKIRSTKLEDSAMYFCASSTDSGEQFFGPGTRLTVL.

V gene TRBV3-1 (or the pseudogene TRBV3-2) combines with J gene TRBJ1-1, with D possibly TRBD1 on 5 matching bases. This CDR3 is 14 amino acids long. Trimming pared 4 bases from V and 1 base from J, leaving 10 bases between. Germline CDR1 reads LGHDT; CDR2 reads YNNKEL (reference sequence). CDR3 sequence: CASSLTVQNTEAFF. CDR3 coding DNA: TGTGCCAGCAGCCTGACAGTGCAGAACACTGAAGCTTTCTTT.

The CDR3 protein is CASSLLRYEQYF. Written as DNA, the CDR3 is TGTGCCAGCAGTTTACTCCGCTACGAGCAGTACTTC. V and J are TRBV27 and TRBJ2-7; D not resolved. The germline gives CDR1 MNHEY, CDR2 SMNVEV (reference sequence). The CDR3 is made up of 12 amino acids. V lost 2 bases to trimming and J lost 3 bases, with 5 bases between them.

The rearrangement uses TRBV6-6 and TRBJ1-1, with 9 bases matching TRBD1. Germline lookup yields CDR1 MNHNY and CDR2 SVGAGI (reference sequence). This CDR3 contains 17 residues. V lost 6 bases to trimming and J lost 4 bases; unmatched junction nucleotides: 15. DNA for the CDR3: TGTGCCAGCAGCCGACCGGGGACAGGGCTCGTGAGCACTGAAGCTTTCTTT. As protein: CASSRPGTGLVSTEAFF.

V usage is TRBV5-6 and J usage is TRBJ2-2; TRBD2 aligns across 9 bases. The trim removed 3 bases at V and 1 base at J, leaving 13 bases unmatched. This CDR3 comprises 19 residues. CDR1 is SGHDT, CDR2 YYEEEE, per germline. CDR3 sequence (DNA): TGTGCCAGCAGCTGTAATAGCGGGGGTTTACCTTGGAACACCGGGGAGCTGTTTTTT. Translation gives CASSCNSGGLPWNTGELFF.

The chain has TRBV5-8 and TRBJ2-7, with TRBD1 matching 7 bases. Looked up from germline, CDR1 is SGHTS and CDR2 is YDEGEE. The CDR3 consists of 14 residues. After removal of 0 bases from V and 2 bases from J, the junction contained 2 bases not matched to a gene. The CDR3 coding sequence is TGTGCCAGCAGCTTGGGGCAGGGGGCCTACGAGCAGTACTTC. Translated: CASSLGQGAYEQYF. The variable domain in full, with the rest retrieved from reference TRBV5-8 and TRBJ2-7, is EAGVTQSPTHLIKTRGQQATLRCSPISGHTSVYWYQQALGLGLQFLLWYDEGEERNRGNFPPRFSGRQFPNYSSELNVNALELEDSALYLCASSLGQGAYEQYFGPGTRLTVT.

This rearrangement joins TRBV7-9 to TRBJ2-7; 9 positions agree with TRBD2. CDR3 length equals 14 residues. Germline V gives CDR1 SEHNR, CDR2 FQNEAQ (reference sequence). J gave up 6 bases and V 4 bases, and 7 bases lay outside the gene matches. The CDR3 here is CASSYGTSRREQYF. The CDR3, as DNA: TGTGCCAGCAGCTACGGGACTAGCCGACGCGAGCAGTACTTC.

The J gene is TRBJ1-5, the V gene TRBV6-2 or TRBV6-3; unclear D gene. The CDR3 has 15 amino acids. V was cut by 0 bases and J by 0 bases, with 6 bases left in between. Germline V CDR1 and CDR2: MNHEY, SVGEGT. Here the CDR3 reads CASSYSRVSNQPQHF. The CDR3 DNA reads TGTGCCAGCAGTTACTCGAGGGTTAGCAATCAGCCCCAGCATTTT.

DNA of the CDR3: TGTGCCAGCAGCTTCCAGGGACTAGCGGGGTCCGATACGCAGTATTTT. As protein: CASSFQGLAGSDTQYF. The chain uses TRBV7-2 and TRBJ2-3, with 13 bases lining up with TRBD2. The ends lost 3 bases at V and 6 bases at J; junction bases unmatched: 6. The CDR3 spans 16 residues. Germline V gives CDR1 SGHTA, CDR2 FQGNSA.

The gene calls are TRBV29-1 and TRBJ2-7; TRBD1 aligns across 9 bases. CDR1 and CDR2 from the germline V gene are SQVTM and ANQGSEA. This CDR3 has 15 amino acids. Trimming cost V 0 bases and J 3 bases; bases outside gene matches: 6. The DNA for the CDR3 is TGCAGCGTTGAAGATCTGGGGACAGGGAACTACGAGCAGTACTTC. This translates into CSVEDLGTGNYEQYF.

The chain combines TRBV6-2 or TRBV6-3 with TRBJ2-1, with 12 bases aligning to TRBD2. The CDR3 spans 16 residues. V gave up 2 bases and J gave up 6 bases; unmatched junction bases: 5. The germline gives CDR1 MNHEY, CDR2 SVGEGT. The CDR3 reads CASSYGGTSGRNEQFF. The CDR3 DNA is TGTGCCAGCAGTTACGGGGGGACTAGCGGGCGCAATGAGCAGTTCTTC.

The chain carries TRBV29-1 and TRBJ2-5; TRBD2 matches 10 bases. This CDR3 region has 14 residues. Germline values: CDR1 SQVTM, CDR2 ANQGSEA. V lost 4 bases to trimming and J lost 1 base; unmatched junction nucleotides: 3. CDR3: CSVGLAGVQETQYF. Written as DNA, the CDR3 is TGCAGCGTTGGGCTAGCGGGGGTCCAAGAGACCCAGTACTTC.

The rearrangement uses TRBV7-3 and TRBJ2-1; 9 nucleotides line up with TRBD2. J was trimmed by 4 bases and V by 5 bases; bases with no gene match: 6. CDR1 is SGHTA and CDR2 is FQGTGA in the germline V gene. The CDR3 length is 15 residues. The CDR3 spells CASSAGLAGYNEQFF. The CDR3 nucleotides are TGTGCCAGCAGCGCGGGGCTAGCGGGGTACAATGAGCAGTTCTTC.

The rearrangement links TRBV25-1 to TRBJ1-3, with D perhaps matching TRBD1 (6 bases). CDR3 size: 12 residues. CDR1 is MGHDK, CDR2 SYGVNS, per germline. V was shortened by 8 bases and J by 10 bases, with 15 bases between the two germline ends. The CDR3 is CASGNFQGTIYF. The CDR3 nucleotides are TGTGCCAGCGGAAACTTTCAGGGGACCATATATTTT.

The V gene is TRBV7-8, the J gene TRBJ1-3, with 7 nucleotides matching TRBD1. CDR1 is SGHVS and CDR2 is FQNEAQ in the germline V gene. The CDR3 is 17 amino acids. After removal of 4 bases from V and 0 bases from J, the junction contained 9 bases not matched to a gene. CDR3: CASSSGTAALSGNTIYF. Written as DNA, the CDR3 is TGTGCCAGCAGCTCCGGGACAGCCGCGCTCTCTGGAAACACCATATATTTT.

The chain combines TRBV4-1 with TRBJ1-1, with D perhaps TRBD1 (5 bases). The CDR3 is made up of 13 amino acids. In germline, CDR1 is MGHRA, CDR2 YSYEKL. V was cut by 1 base and J by 6 bases, with 9 bases left in between. This chain's CDR3 is CASSQVSGPEAFF. The CDR3 region has the DNA TGCGCCAGCAGCCAAGTTTCAGGGCCTGAAGCTTTCTTT.

The chain employs TRBV6-2 or TRBV6-3 and TRBJ2-5, with 8 bases matching TRBD2. The CDR3 is 18 residues long. Trimming took 2 bases from V and 4 from J; bases not matched to a gene: 15. CDR1 is MNHEY and CDR2 is SVGEGT in the germline V gene. CDR3 nucleotide sequence: TGTGCCAGCAGTTACGCCCCAATACTAGCGGAATCCAGAGAGACCCAGTACTTC. Residues: CASSYAPILAESRETQYF.

The chain recombines TRBV12-3 or TRBV12-4 with TRBJ1-3; a weak D match, TRBD1 (6 bases). The CDR3 extends over 13 amino acids. V lost 3 bases and J 4 bases, leaving 7 bases between the germline ends. CDR3 protein: CASSFDRGNTIYF. Written as DNA, the CDR3 is TGTGCCAGCAGTTTTGACAGGGGAAACACCATATATTTT.

The chain couples TRBV6-6 to TRBJ1-1; no definite D call. This CDR3 spans 13 amino acids. Trimming cost V 2 bases and J 4 bases, with 8 bases left between them. Germline V gene lookup returns CDR1 MNHNY and CDR2 SVGAGI (reference sequence). The CDR3 region has the DNA TGTGCCAGCAGTTACAGGGAGGGCACTGAAGCTTTCTTT. This gives the protein CASSYREGTEAFF.

The chain carries TRBV7-2 and TRBJ2-7, with no clear D. In germline, CDR1 is SGHTA, CDR2 FQGNSA. This CDR3 spans 13 amino acids. V dropped 0 bases and J dropped 6 bases, with 9 bases sitting between them. This CDR3 is CASSLALAVEQYF. CDR3 DNA sequence: TGTGCCAGCAGCTTAGCGCTGGCCGTCGAGCAGTACTTC. The full variable domain, its missing parts supplied by reference TRBV7-2 and TRBJ2-7, is GAGVSQSPSNKVTEKGKDVELRCDPISGHTALYWYRQSLGQGLEFLIYFQGNSAPDKSGLPSDRFSAERTGGSVSTLTIQRTQQEDSAVYLCASSLALAVEQYFGPGTRLTVT.